Below are 3 T cell receptor beta chains sequenced from a single sample in a study of T cells after yellow fever vaccination. Using its own MiXCR run on the 5' RACE reads, TCRdb lists one record per CDR3 protein. The table lists a few hundred thousand distinct CDR3 sequences, around 4.9% of them singletons. Specimen: CD4+ T cells sorted from PBMCs, collected on the day of the yellow fever booster vaccination. The receptors originated from a man between 18 and 29 years old who received the YFV17D yellow fever vaccine.

This chain uses TRBV2 with TRBJ1-5; D uncertain. Germline CDR1 SNHLY, CDR2 FYNNEI. The CDR3 runs 13 residues. The V and J ends lost 6 bases and 0 bases respectively, with 6 bases between them. The DNA of the CDR3 is TGTGCCAGCAGGCCGGATAGCAATCAGCCCCAGCATTTT. This encodes CASRPDSNQPQHF.

V gene TRBV4-1 combines with J gene TRBJ2-7; 9 bases are a match to TRBD1. Germline CDR1 and CDR2: MGHRA and YSYEKL. The CDR3 covers 15 residues. Trimming took 4 bases from V and 4 from J; bases not matched to a gene: 8. CDR3 loop: CASSLLVGQGYEQYF. CDR3 DNA sequence: TGCGCCAGCAGCCTCCTGGTTGGACAGGGGTACGAGCAGTACTTC.

The rearrangement links TRBV7-8 to TRBJ2-1; 16 bases fit TRBD2. V shed 3 bases and J 7 bases; nucleotides not matched to a gene: 9. Germline loops: CDR1 SGHVS, CDR2 FQNEAQ. The CDR3 covers 18 residues. The CDR3 protein is CASSFHPGTSGGVNEQFF. Here the CDR3 DNA reads TGTGCCAGCAGCTTCCACCCTGGGACTAGCGGGGGGGTAAATGAGCAGTTCTTC.